This TCR beta chain was found in a study of spatial heterogeneity in lung cancer. TCRdb re-derived calls from the 5' RACE reads in MiXCR, one entry per CDR3 protein. Of tens of thousands of distinct CDR3 sequences listed, 13% are singletons. Note on this clonotype: Its antigen is undetermined.

Overall study results and limits: Blood showed ubiquitous tumor TCRs more often at resection than at routine follow-up.

Regarding time point: sample taken at primary tumor resection. Whole RNA came from tumor, nontumor lung or frozen PBMC and was sequenced without being sorted. Germline V gene lookup returns CDR1 SGHRS and CDR2 YFSETQ. This CDR3 has 14 residues. Unmatched junction bases numbered 8, after V lost 4 bases and J lost 5 bases. The chain combines TRBV5-1 with TRBJ2-7; 8 positions match TRBD1. The TCR sequence derives from a male donor with early-stage non-small cell lung cancer. The specimen was PBMCs, collected at surgery. The CDR3 DNA reads TGCGCCAGCAGCGACAGGGGCGTAGGAGACGAGCAGTACTTC. Amino acids: CASSDRGVGDEQYF. The variable domain in full, with the rest retrieved from reference TRBV5-1 and TRBJ2-7, is KAGVTQTPRYLIKTRGQQVTLSCSPISGHRSVSWYQQTPGQGLQFLFEYFSETQRNKGNFPGRFSGRQFSNSRSEMNVSTLELGDSALYLCASSDRGVGDEQYFGPGTRLTVT.